This TCR beta chain was sequenced for a study of shared clonotypes between healthy human individuals. Genomic DNA of every subset was divided equally among multiple immunoSEQ plates. Some clones are missing from TCRdb's copy, which holds only in-frame ones; the method was immunoSEQ multiplex PCR. The profile shows 1,500,000 or so clones, around 97% of them singletons. Comment on this clone: Its target is not known. Other DNA sequences in the same sample also yield this CDR3.

Findings and limits, study-wide: Clonotype sharing levels among donors were expected to vary with sequencing depth.

Between the trimmed V and J ends, which lost 0 bases and 4 bases, there was a span of 7 bases. The CDR3 is made up of 15 amino acids. In germline, CDR1 is KGHSH, CDR2 LQKENI. The rearrangement joins TRBV18 to TRBJ2-6; weak D call: TRBD2 (5 bases). Sample: naive CD4+ T cells sorted from blood. Described subset: CD45RA+ positively selected. The clonotype was recovered from a man aged 30 to 45 in good health. The CDR3 here is CASSPPRAGANVLTF. CDR3 nucleotides: TGTGCCAGCTCACCACCGAGGGCCGGGGCCAACGTCCTGACTTTC.